The source of this T cell receptor beta chain is a study of low-dose radiotherapy and immunotherapy resistance in tumors. Overall study context: Patients took aspirin (300 mg orally, daily) for four cycles beginning at cycle 1 day 1.

The PCR that amplified TCRs ran for around 22 cycles, relying on a constant-region primer and a V-primer adapter. MiXCR, applied by TCRdb to the reads, yields one record per CDR3 protein. The profile covers under 60,000 distinct CDR3 sequences, with 10% to 15% appearing a single time and 6.2% taken by the ten largest. In its sample, this clonotype was seen many times. Germline CDR1 SGHVS, CDR2 FQNEAQ. The V and J ends lost 5 bases and 0 bases respectively, with 10 bases between them. This CDR3 region has 15 residues. Time point denoted: before trial treatment. The clonotype originates from a female donor with ovarian cancer. This specimen was PBMCs, taken before treatment. J is TRBJ2-2 and V is TRBV7-8; unclear D gene. CDR3 bases: TGTGCCAGCAGCCCAAGAGACGCGAACACCGGGGAGCTGTTTTTT. Translating gives CASSPRDANTGELFF.